A selection of T cell receptor beta chains follows, all from one sample in a study of blood T cell repertoires in COVID-19. Assay: immunoSEQ multiplex PCR; the TCRdb copy retains only in-frame clones and omits some. This sample has approximately 35,000 clones, with 88% found just once. Sequencing input: peripheral blood. Receptors originate from a man aged 60 to 75 with active COVID-19. CDR3s include the opening cysteine and the closing phenylalanine or tryptophan. A D gene is named only where the DNA matches it firmly. The size of a clone is reported for some rows only, either as once, few or many, or as a class for expanded clones.

TRBV27	.	.	TRBJ2-7	TGTGCCAGCAGTACAACTCCCAGGGGCCCCTACGAGCAGTACTTC	CASSTTPRGPYEQYF
TRBV7-9	.	TRBD2	TRBJ2-1	TGTGCCAGCAGCTTAGGGACTAGCGGGATCGGGATATACAATGAGCAGTTCTTC	CASSLGTSGIGIYNEQFF
TRBV6-2/TRBV6-3	.	.	TRBJ2-1	TGTGCCAGCAGTCCCGTCCGTCGATCGGGAGTCGGCAATGAGCAGTTCTTC	CASSPVRRSGVGNEQFF
TRBV11-2	.	TRBD2	TRBJ2-3	TGTGCCAGCAGCTTTGCCGGGACTAGCGCAGATACGCAGTATTTT	CASSFAGTSADTQYF
TRBV28	.	.	TRBJ2-1	TGTGCCAGCAGTTTAATATCGCGTCGGAGCAAGTCACCTGAGCAGTTCTTC	CASSLISRRSKSPEQFF
TRBV2	.	.	TRBJ1-1	TGTGCCAGCAGGCCCCGAGTTGAAGCTTTCTTT	CASRPRVEAFF
TRBV29-1	.	TRBD1	TRBJ2-7	TGCAGCGCCAAAGCATGGGACAGGGGGCACTACGAGCAGTACTTC	CSAKAWDRGHYEQYF
TRBV29-1	.	.	TRBJ2-4	TGCAGCGTTAGCGCCAAAAACATTCAGTACTTC	CSVSAKNIQYF
TRBV5-5	few	TRBD2	TRBJ2-7	TGTGCCAGCAGCTTCCCTAGCGGAGCCTACGAGCAGTACTTC	CASSFPSGAYEQYF
TRBV28	.	.	TRBJ1-6	TGTGCCAGCGGGGGGGGACCGCTGTCGATTAATTCACCCCTCCACTTT	CASGGGPLSINSPLHF
TRBV11-2	.	.	TRBJ2-7	TGTGCCAGCACCGGACGGGGTCCAACCTACGAGCAGTACTTC	CASTGRGPTYEQYF
TRBV7-9	once	TRBD1	TRBJ2-3	TGTGCCAGCAGCCCGGGACAGGGGAGCACAGATACGCAGTATTTT	CASSPGQGSTDTQYF
TRBV12-5	.	TRBD1	TRBJ2-3	TGTGCTAGTGGGAATCCGGACAGGATACGCACAGATACGCAGTATTTT	CASGNPDRIRTDTQYF
TRBV10-3	.	TRBD1	TRBJ1-1	TGTGCCATCAATAAGGGGCAGGGGGACACTGAAGCTTTCTTT	CAINKGQGDTEAFF
TRBV28	.	TRBD2	TRBJ2-1	TGTGCCAGCAGTCTCACGACTAGCGGGTCCCACAATGAGCAGTTCTTC	CASSLTTSGSHNEQFF
TRBV18	.	.	TRBJ2-1	TGTGCCAGCTCACCCCCACTCCAAGCGCGGTACAATGAGCAGTTCTTC	CASSPPLQARYNEQFF
TRBV19	once	TRBD2	TRBJ2-1	TGTGCCAGTAGTCTTAGCGGGAGAACCTACAATGAGCAGTTCTTC	CASSLSGRTYNEQFF
TRBV7-3	.	.	TRBJ2-1	TGTGCCAGCAGCCTACGTCGGCAGGGCAACAATGAGCAGTTCTTC	CASSLRRQGNNEQFF
TRBV27	once	TRBD1	TRBJ1-2	TGTGCCAGCAGTTTAGTAGGGGGCCAGGGCTACACCTTC	CASSLVGGQGYTF
TRBV25-1	.	TRBD2	TRBJ2-7	TGTGCCAGCAGTGACCTAGCGGGAGCAGGTCTAAGCTCCTACGAGCAGTACTTC	CASSDLAGAGLSSYEQYF
TRBV6-5	.	.	TRBJ2-1	TGTGCCAGCAGTTACTCGATTGGCGGTGAGCAGTTCTTC	CASSYSIGGEQFF
TRBV12-3/TRBV12-4	.	.	TRBJ2-7	TGTGCCAGCAGTCCGAGGAGCTACGAGCAGTACTTC	CASSPRSYEQYF
TRBV3-1/TRBV3-2	.	TRBD2	TRBJ2-7	TGTGCCAGCAGCCAGAATAGCGGGAGTGTTTACGAGCAGTACTTC	CASSQNSGSVYEQYF
TRBV5-1	.	.	TRBJ1-1	TGCGCCAGCAGCTTGTCCGGAACAGATGAAGCTTTCTTT	CASSLSGTDEAFF
TRBV18	.	.	TRBJ2-3	TGTGCCAGCTCGCAGGCGTTTGGCACAGATACGCAGTATTTT	CASSQAFGTDTQYF
TRBV5-4	.	TRBD2	TRBJ2-4	TGTGCCAGCAGCCCCCGGCGGGAGTGGGCCAAAAACATTCAGTACTTC	CASSPRREWAKNIQYF
TRBV7-6	.	.	TRBJ2-3	TGTGCCAGCAGCTTAACTACTACCCACAGCACAGATACGCAGTATTTT	CASSLTTTHSTDTQYF
TRBV3-1/TRBV3-2	.	.	TRBJ1-5	TGTGCCAGCAGCCAAGATTTGAGGAATCAGCCCCAGCATTTT	CASSQDLRNQPQHF
TRBV18	.	.	TRBJ2-2	TGTGCCAGCTCACCAGTTCTCTTCGGGGAGCTGTTTTTT	CASSPVLFGELFF
TRBV5-6	.	.	TRBJ2-7	TGTGCCAGCAGCACCAGGGGTTCGGGGTCCTACGAGCAGTACTTC	CASSTRGSGSYEQYF
TRBV5-1	.	TRBD2	TRBJ2-1	TGCGCCAGCAGCCTGGGACTAGCGGGAGACAATGAGCAGTTCTTC	CASSLGLAGDNEQFF
TRBV6-5	.	.	TRBJ1-6	TGTGCCAGCAGACCCGGAACTATTAATAATTCACCCCTCCACTTT	CASRPGTINNSPLHF
TRBV7-9	few	.	TRBJ1-5	TGTGCCAGCAGCAAGACAGAAAATCAGCCCCAGCATTTT	CASSKTENQPQHF
TRBV15	once	.	TRBJ1-2	TGTGCCACCAGCAGAGATATCGCGGGCTACACCTTC	CATSRDIAGYTF
TRBV27	.	.	TRBJ1-4	TGTGCCAGCAGTCTACAGGGTAGCACTAATGAAAAACTGTTTTTT	CASSLQGSTNEKLFF
TRBV7-8	.	.	TRBJ1-5	TGTGCCAGCAGCAGCATAGTAAATCAGCCCCAGCATTTT	CASSSIVNQPQHF
TRBV3-1/TRBV3-2	.	TRBD1	TRBJ1-1	TGTGCCAGCAGCCTGAAAGGACAGGGCGCTGAAGCTTTCTTT	CASSLKGQGAEAFF
TRBV7-9	.	.	TRBJ1-2	TGTGCCAGCAGCCCTAGAGGGGGTTATGTTTATGGCTACACCTTC	CASSPRGGYVYGYTF
TRBV5-1	.	.	TRBJ1-4	TGCGCCAGCAGCTTGGCCCTGGCAAGGGGTGAAAAACTGTTTTTT	CASSLALARGEKLFF
TRBV13	.	.	TRBJ2-7	TGTGCCAGCAGCTTAACCCTCCGGTACGAGCAGTACTTC	CASSLTLRYEQYF
TRBV11-2	.	.	TRBJ1-6	TGTGCCAGCAGCTCCCAGGATTCACCCCTCCACTTT	CASSSQDSPLHF
TRBV5-1	.	TRBD1	TRBJ1-2	TGCGCCAGCAGCTTCGGACAGGGGGCTTATGGCTACACCTTC	CASSFGQGAYGYTF